These 23 T cell receptor beta chains were all obtained from the same sample, sequenced in a study of T cells after yellow fever vaccination. TCRdb called the 5' RACE reads again in MiXCR, with one record for every CDR3 protein. Of 95,000 to 150,000 distinct CDR3 sequences listed, about 15% are singletons. The sample consisted of CD8+ T cells sorted from PBMCs, taken 5 days after the yellow fever booster vaccination. Every receptor here comes from a man between 18 and 35 years old who received the YFV17D yellow fever vaccine.

This chain uses TRBV7-7 with TRBJ2-1; no definite D call. Germline CDR1 is SSHAT and CDR2 is FNYEAQ (reference sequence). Trimming left V 2 bases short and J 8 bases short, with 16 bases between. The CDR3 has 15 residues. The CDR3 spells CASSLIPSDIDEQFF. The CDR3 DNA sequence: TGTGCCAGCAGCTTAATTCCGTCAGATATCGATGAGCAGTTCTTC.

This clonotype occurred a few times. The rearrangement uses TRBV27 and TRBJ1-1, with D unresolved. The CDR3 sequence is 18 residues long. The V and J ends lost 0 bases and 2 bases respectively, with 19 bases between them. Germline loops: CDR1 MNHEY, CDR2 SMNVEV (reference sequence). The chain's CDR3 is CASSLSVGRGVLNTEAFF. The CDR3 DNA sequence: TGTGCCAGCAGTTTATCTGTCGGGCGGGGAGTACTCAACACTGAAGCTTTCTTT.

This sequence joins TRBV29-1 and TRBJ2-3; D not certain. The CDR3 is made up of 14 amino acids. CDR1 is SQVTM, CDR2 ANQGSEA, per germline. With 1 base removed from V and 6 bases from J, the gap between germline ends came to 14 bases. This chain's CDR3 is CSVEGRWAVDTQYF. DNA of the CDR3: TGCAGCGTTGAAGGCCGCTGGGCAGTTGATACGCAGTATTTT.

The genes are TRBV4-2 and TRBJ1-1; D is unclear. This CDR3 has 16 amino acids. Germline assignment: CDR1 LGHNA and CDR2 YNFKEQ. With 0 bases removed from V and 0 bases from J, the gap between germline ends came to 11 bases. The CDR3 sequence: CASSQDTATLNTEAFF. The CDR3 region has the DNA TGTGCCAGCAGCCAAGATACAGCTACCCTGAACACTGAAGCTTTCTTT.

The chain is built from TRBV4-3 and TRBJ2-7; D is perhaps TRBD1 or TRBD2 (6 bases each). Germline V gene sequence: CDR1 LGHNA, CDR2 YSLEER. Trimming removed 4 bases at V and 5 bases at J, with 12 bases between. The CDR3 extends over 13 amino acids. The CDR3 DNA follows: TGCGCCAGCAGCCCTTCGGGGGCTAACGAGCAGTACTTC. It codes for CASSPSGANEQYF.

J is TRBJ2-7 and V is TRBV7-9; 7 nucleotides agree with TRBD1. The germline CDR1 and CDR2 sequences are SEHNR and FQNEAQ (reference sequence). The CDR3 contains 16 residues. J lost 2 bases, V lost 4 bases, and 11 bases had no gene match. CDR3 residues: CASSSGQAYLPYEQYF. DNA of the CDR3: TGTGCCAGCAGCTCTGGACAGGCCTATTTACCCTACGAGCAGTACTTC.

This clonotype was counted between two and nine times. The rearrangement links TRBV7-9 to TRBJ2-6; D uncertain. The V gene lost 1 base and the J gene lost 2 bases, with 6 bases spanning the gap. Germline V lookup: CDR1 SEHNR, CDR2 FQNEAQ (reference sequence). The CDR3 is made up of 15 amino acids. CDR3 bases: TGTGCCAGCAGCTTAGACTTACCTGGGGCCAACGTCCTGACTTTC. Translation: CASSLDLPGANVLTF.

This clonotype was seen more than once but under ten times. The V and J genes are TRBV27 and TRBJ2-1; D is unresolved. CDR1 and CDR2 from the germline V gene are MNHEY and SMNVEV (reference sequence). V lost 4 bases and J 13 bases, leaving 11 bases between the germline ends. The CDR3 contains 11 residues. The CDR3 here is CASSSFGSQFF. The CDR3 DNA reads TGTGCCAGCAGTTCTTTTGGGTCCCAGTTCTTC.

This clonotype was seen a handful of times. The chain is built from TRBV7-9 and TRBJ1-1; D gene unclear. The CDR3 runs 12 residues. Trimming took 5 bases from V and 4 from J, leaving 8 bases between them. Germline-derived CDR1 and CDR2 are SEHNR and FQNEAQ (reference sequence). The CDR3 region is CASSPLRTEAFF. Here the CDR3 DNA reads TGTGCCAGCAGCCCCTTGCGCACTGAAGCTTTCTTT. The variable domain in full, with the rest retrieved from reference TRBV7-9 and TRBJ1-1, is DTGVSQNPRHKITKRGQNVTFRCDPISEHNRLYWYRQTLGQGPEFLTYFQNEAQLEKSRLLSDRFSAERPKGSFSTLEIQRTEQGDSAMYLCASSPLRTEAFFGQGTRLTVV.

Only a few counts were recorded for this clonotype. V usage is TRBV7-8 and J usage is TRBJ2-1, with a weak D call TRBD1 (6 bases). The CDR3 loop spans 13 amino acids. In germline, CDR1 is SGHVS, CDR2 FQNEAQ. Trimming left V 8 bases short and J 9 bases short, with 17 bases between. CDR3 DNA sequence: TGTGCCAGCGGAATCAGGGGTCCCATTGAGCAGTTCTTC. This codes for CASGIRGPIEQFF.

The chain carries TRBV11-2 and TRBJ2-3; 7 bases agree with TRBD1. CDR1 and CDR2 from the germline V gene are SGHAT and FQNNGV. The CDR3 loop spans 21 amino acids. With 4 bases clipped from V and 3 bases from J, the junction kept 25 bases outside the gene matches. CDR3 in DNA: TGTGCCAGCAGCTCCGTCGACAACAGGGGAGAGATCGAGACGATTACAGATACGCAGTATTTT. Translated: CASSSVDNRGEIETITDTQYF.

This clonotype was counted a few times. The chain joins TRBV4-1 to TRBJ2-7; D assignment may be TRBD1 or TRBD2 (5 bases each). Looked up from germline, CDR1 is MGHRA and CDR2 is YSYEKL. The CDR3 has 13 residues. V was clipped by 4 bases and J by 5 bases, with 12 bases between them. CDR3 coding DNA: TGCGCCAGCAGCCTTGGGTGGGGGAACGAGCAGTACGTC. Translated: CASSLGWGNEQYV.

The chain joins TRBV3-1 to TRBJ2-1; D possibly uses TRBD1 or TRBD2 (6 bases each). CDR1 and CDR2 (germline): LGHDT, YNNKEL (reference sequence). This CDR3 comprises 13 residues. Trimming removed 8 bases at V and 0 bases at J, with 8 bases between. The CDR3 DNA reads as TGTGCCAGCGAGGGGGGCTCCTACAATGAGCAGTTCTTC. Amino acid sequence: CASEGGSYNEQFF.

This rearrangement joins TRBV9 to TRBJ1-4, with D unresolved. There are 14 residues in the CDR3. The germline V gene has CDR1 SGDLS and CDR2 YYNGEE. Trimming took 3 bases from V and 6 from J, leaving 12 bases between them. The CDR3 protein is CASSDGSPDEKLFF. CDR3 in DNA: TGTGCCAGCAGCGACGGTTCGCCTGATGAAAAACTGTTTTTT.

The chain recombines TRBV7-6 with TRBJ2-7; 9 bases agree with TRBD1. The CDR3 consists of 15 residues. Germline V gene sequence: CDR1 SGHVS, CDR2 FNYEAQ. Trimming at V came to 4 bases and at J to 0 bases, leaving 4 bases not matched to a gene. CDR3 coding DNA: TGTGCCAGCAGCTGGGGACAGGGATACTCCTACGAGCAGTACTTC. This encodes CASSWGQGYSYEQYF.

This clonotype was counted only a few times. The chain combines TRBV6-2 or TRBV6-3 with TRBJ2-1; D is uncertain. Germline CDR1 and CDR2: MNHEY and SVGEGT. The CDR3 length is 14 residues. Trimming removed 4 bases from V and 4 bases from J, with 11 bases in between. CDR3 amino acids: CASSFEPEYNEQFF. The CDR3 region has the DNA TGTGCCAGCAGTTTCGAACCGGAATACAATGAGCAGTTCTTC.

This clonotype was recorded a few times. The genes are TRBV6-5 and TRBJ2-3; 12 bases match TRBD2. The germline gives CDR1 MNHEY, CDR2 SVGAGI. The CDR3 extends over 15 amino acids. The ends lost 8 bases at V and 1 base at J; junction bases unmatched: 4. CDR3 residues: CASSRLAGGTDTQYF. As DNA, the CDR3 is TGTGCCAGCTCTCGACTAGCGGGGGGCACAGATACGCAGTATTTT.

The rearrangement uses TRBV6-6 and TRBJ1-4, with D unresolved. Trimming took 0 bases from V and 0 from J, leaving 11 bases between them. CDR3 size: 17 residues. The germline V gene encodes CDR1 MNHNY and CDR2 SVGAGI (reference sequence). The chain's CDR3 is CASSYSRETATNEKLFF. CDR3 coding DNA: TGTGCCAGCAGTTACTCCCGGGAAACTGCAACTAATGAAAAACTGTTTTTT.

This clonotype was detected ten times or more. The V and J genes are TRBV5-1 and TRBJ2-2, with D possibly being TRBD2 (6 bases). The germline V and J ends were trimmed by 4 bases and 5 bases, with 21 bases remaining between them. This CDR3 contains 17 residues. Germline loops: CDR1 SGHRS, CDR2 YFSETQ. CDR3 coding DNA: TGCGCCAGCAGCGTCACCGGGACTGGACACCTTACCGGGGAGCTGTTTTTT. Protein: CASSVTGTGHLTGELFF.

This clonotype was recorded a few times. The chain has TRBV2 and TRBJ2-1, with D perhaps TRBD2 (5 bases). The CDR3 has 16 residues. Germline CDR1 and CDR2: SNHLY and FYNNEI. Trimming removed 3 bases at V and 8 bases at J, with 20 bases between. CDR3 coding DNA: TGTGCCAGCAGTGACTTACTACTGGGAGTCGGTGATGAGCAGTTCTTC. It translates to CASSDLLLGVGDEQFF. The full variable domain, its missing parts supplied by reference TRBV2 and TRBJ2-1, is EPEVTQTPSHQVTQMGQEVILRCVPISNHLYFYWYRQILGQKVEFLVSFYNNEISEKSEIFDDQFSVERPDGSNFTLKIRSTKLEDSAMYFCASSDLLLGVGDEQFFGPGTRLTVL.

The rearrangement joins TRBV5-6 to TRBJ2-7, with 7 bases lining up with TRBD1. Germline CDR1 SGHDT, CDR2 YYEEEE. This CDR3 region has 14 residues. V trimming: 5 bases; J trimming: 2 bases; junction bases outside the gene matches: 7. This chain's CDR3 is CASRDTGVPYEQYF. The DNA for the CDR3 is TGTGCCAGCAGGGATACAGGGGTCCCCTACGAGCAGTACTTC.

The V call is TRBV15, the J call TRBJ2-7; D may be TRBD2 (6 bases). The CDR3 spans 15 residues. In germline, CDR1 is LNHNV, CDR2 YYDKDF (reference sequence). V lost 1 base and J lost 4, with 14 bases in between. CDR3 sequence (DNA): TGTGCCACCAGCAGAGTCGCAGACGGGGGTTACGAGCAGTACTTC. This codes for CATSRVADGGYEQYF. The full variable domain, with the rest looked up from reference TRBV15 and TRBJ2-7, is DAMVIQNPRYQVTQFGKPVTLSCSQTLNHNVMYWYQQKSSQAPKLLFHYYDKDFNNEADTPDNFQSRRPNTSFCFLDIRSPGLGDTAMYLCATSRVADGGYEQYFGPGTRLTVT.

This clonotype has a handful of counts. The V gene is TRBV7-9, the J gene TRBJ2-7, with TRBD2 as a possible D gene (6 bases). V was pared by 5 bases and J by 2 bases, with 10 bases between. Germline V gene lookup returns CDR1 SEHNR and CDR2 FQNEAQ (reference sequence). The CDR3 is made up of 13 amino acids. CDR3 loop: CASSESGPYEQYF. The CDR3 DNA is TGTGCCAGCAGCGAGAGCGGGCCCTACGAGCAGTACTTC.